The 5 T cell receptor beta chains given below trace back to one sample, sequenced in a study of B cell selection in AIRE deficiency. The regulatory T cell sort gate was CD4+CD25hiCD127low/negative. Data came from immunoSEQ multiplex PCR; TCRdb stores just in-frame clones and leaves some out. The table has roughly 22,000 clones, over 90% seen once. The specimen sequenced was Tregs sorted from PBMCs. These receptors originate from a human donor with AIRE deficiency.

This clone has only one observation. This CDR3 is CASTLAGDPYNEQFF. For the CDR3, the DNA is TGTGCCAGCACCCTCGCAGGGGACCCCTACAATGAGCAGTTCTTC. The V and J genes are TRBV28 and TRBJ2-1, with D tentatively TRBD1 (6 bases). Germline V lookup: CDR1 MDHEN, CDR2 SYDVKM. CDR3 length equals 15 residues. Trimming shortened V by 7 bases and J by 2 bases, and 15 bases separated the two germline ends.

CDR3 residues: CAISGQGGEKLFF. CDR3 nucleotide sequence: TGTGCCATCAGTGGTCAGGGCGGGGAAAAACTGTTTTTT. The chain links TRBV10-3 to TRBJ1-4, with D possibly matching TRBD1 (5 bases). Germline V CDR1 and CDR2: ENHRY, SYGVKD. With 4 bases removed from V and 8 bases from J, the gap between germline ends came to 11 bases. This CDR3 has 13 amino acids.

In DNA, the CDR3 is TGTGCCAGCAGTCGGTTGGGCAGGAACACTGAAGCTTTCTTT. Translated: CASSRLGRNTEAFF. The chain couples TRBV6-5 to TRBJ1-1; D is undetermined. V lost 5 bases to trimming and J lost 1 base, with 11 bases between them. Per germline, CDR1 MNHEY and CDR2 SVGAGI. CDR3 length: 14 amino acids.

The CDR3 spells CASRKQVNTEAFF. CDR3 DNA sequence: TGCGCCAGCAGGAAACAGGTGAACACTGAAGCTTTCTTT. The J gene is TRBJ1-1, the V gene TRBV10-2; a possible D gene is TRBD1 (5 bases). The germline V gene encodes CDR1 WSHSY and CDR2 SAAADI. V gave up 6 bases and J gave up 0 bases, with 8 bases separating them. The CDR3 has 13 amino acids.

The chain couples TRBV15 to TRBJ1-6; the match to TRBD1 covers 8 bases. The V gene end was trimmed by 2 bases and the J gene end by 5 bases; junction bases not matched to a gene: 2. The CDR3 covers 15 residues. In germline, CDR1 is LNHNV, CDR2 YYDKDF (reference sequence). The CDR3 is CATSRWTGNNSPLHF. CDR3 nucleotide sequence: TGTGCCACCAGCAGATGGACAGGGAATAATTCACCCCTCCACTTT.